A single T cell receptor (beta chain) is shown here with its context. The antigen remains unidentified. Clones were read by immunoSEQ multiplex PCR, and TCRdb kept only the in-frame ones, dropping some. Among about 140,000 clones listed, 60% to 80% were seen once. This sample is drawn from a study of cytotoxic CD8 clonotypes in ibrutinib-treated CLL. As for the study in general: Following a median around twelve months of treatment, with a range of 6 to 36, response samples were taken. Notes on the study in general: On treatment, the uncommon public clonotypes contracted or remained stable. Sustained-remission patients were sampled at one set of times and progressing patients at different ones.

Sequenced here: PBMCs, sampled after 12 months of ibrutinib treatment. This clonotype originated in a human donor with chronic lymphocytic leukemia.

The CDR3 loop reads CASSFGWPVHDGYTF. The CDR3 DNA reads TGTGCCAGCAGCTTCGGCTGGCCAGTCCACGATGGCTACACCTTC. The gene calls are TRBV5-8 and TRBJ1-2; D gene uncertain. The CDR3 runs 15 residues. Germline CDR1 SGHTS, CDR2 YDEGEE. Trimming removed 2 bases from V and 6 bases from J, with 17 bases in between. Full variable domain (rest looked up from reference TRBV5-8 and TRBJ1-2): EAGVTQSPTHLIKTRGQQATLRCSPISGHTSVYWYQQALGLGLQFLLWYDEGEERNRGNFPPRFSGRQFPNYSSELNVNALELEDSALYLCASSFGWPVHDGYTFGSGTRLTVV.